Listed below are T cell receptor beta chains from one sample, sequenced in a study of identical twins. MiXCR, run by TCRdb on the 5' RACE reads, gives a single entry per CDR3 protein. Altogether just over 450,000 distinct CDR3 sequences are present, 14% being singletons, with the ten largest covering approximately 0.52%. These data were also filed under a second study, of yellow fever vaccine responses in identical twins.

The material sequenced was CD4+ T cells sorted from blood. Receptor source: a young woman in good health. Both conserved end residues are trimmed from each CDR3.

v_call	j_call	cdr3_aa
TRBV5-1	TRBJ2-1	ASSLEAGGTYNEQF
TRBV12-3/TRBV12-4	TRBJ2-7	ASSAKRDSYEQY
TRBV5-1	TRBJ2-6	ASSWGDRGAGANVLT
TRBV2	TRBJ2-1	ASSEEAGNEQF
TRBV7-2	TRBJ2-3	ASSLLAGEGTQY
TRBV28	TRBJ2-7	ASSSPVGSTYEQY
TRBV5-1	TRBJ2-4	ASSLLAGDVQY
TRBV6-2/TRBV6-3	TRBJ2-3	ASSYLAVTDTQY
TRBV7-9	TRBJ2-7	ASSRGQGALVYEQY
TRBV12-3/TRBV12-4	TRBJ2-1	ASSESGGAFGQF